This paragraph reports one T cell receptor (beta chain). TCRdb keeps only in-frame clones here, not all; method: immunoSEQ multiplex PCR. The sample contains 1.5 million to 1.9 million clones, under 99% of which appear only once. The data derive from a study of shared clonotypes between healthy human individuals. Overall study: The plates for each donor numbered three CD4 naive, three CD4 memory, two CD8 naive and one CD8 memory.

Germline CDR1 reads SNHLY; CDR2 reads FYNNEI. Between the trimmed V and J ends, which lost 7 bases and 1 base, there was a span of 8 bases. This CDR3 region has 13 residues. Donors had no recently reported acute infections or vaccinations and were HIV-negative. The sequence derives from a man aged 25 to 40 in good health. Sequencing was carried out using naive CD4+ T cells sorted from blood. Subset denoted: CD45RA+ positively selected. The rearrangement links TRBV2 to TRBJ1-5, with D tentatively TRBD1 (6 bases). The CDR3 sequence is CASTDRSNQPQHF. DNA of the CDR3: TGTGCCAGCACAGACAGGAGCAATCAGCCCCAGCATTTT. The whole variable domain, filled in from reference TRBV2 and TRBJ1-5, reads EPEVTQTPSHQVTQMGQEVILRCVPISNHLYFYWYRQILGQKVEFLVSFYNNEISEKSEIFDDQFSVERPDGSNFTLKIRSTKLEDSAMYFCASTDRSNQPQHFGDGTRLSIL.